Sequencing of this TCR beta chain was carried out in a study of T cells after yellow fever vaccination. Points from the study as a whole: Just a small share of clonotypes turned up in the CD4 compartment as well as the CD8 compartment.

This clonotype was counted at least ten times. Its cognate antigen is unknown. TCRdb analysed the 5' RACE reads with MiXCR anew, one entry per CDR3 protein. The sample comprises some 110,000 distinct CDR3 sequences, roughly 7.2% of which are singletons, and 2.5% to 3% rests with the top ten. Trimming removed 3 bases from V and 7 bases from J, with 10 bases in between. This CDR3 spans 13 amino acids. The sequencing used CD4+ T cells sorted from PBMCs, collected roughly seven weeks after the first yellow fever vaccination. The gene calls are TRBV12-3 or TRBV12-4 and TRBJ1-5; no definite D call. This TCR came from a man younger than 35 who received the YFV17D yellow fever vaccine. The CDR3 is CASSLRSHQPQHF. CDR3 nucleotide sequence: TGTGCCAGCAGTTTGCGCAGTCACCAGCCCCAGCATTTT.